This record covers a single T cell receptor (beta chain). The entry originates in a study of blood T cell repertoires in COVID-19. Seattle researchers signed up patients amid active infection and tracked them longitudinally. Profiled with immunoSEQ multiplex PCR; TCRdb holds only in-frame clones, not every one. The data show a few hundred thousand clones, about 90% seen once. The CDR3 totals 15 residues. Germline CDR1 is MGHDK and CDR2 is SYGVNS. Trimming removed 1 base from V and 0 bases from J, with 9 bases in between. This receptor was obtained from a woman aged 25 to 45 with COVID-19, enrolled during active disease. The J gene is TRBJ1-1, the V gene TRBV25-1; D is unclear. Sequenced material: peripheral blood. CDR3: CASSESGFMNTEAFF. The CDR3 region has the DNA TGTGCCAGCAGTGAATCAGGTTTCATGAACACTGAAGCTTTCTTT.